Presented here are 11 T cell receptor beta chains from one specimen sequenced in a study of CD8+ T cells in alopecia areata. Described treatment: oral pan-JAK inhibitor, 5-10 mg twice daily. Sequencing templates came from extracted RNA that was reverse transcribed into cDNA. Sequencing used immunoSEQ multiplex PCR; TCRdb keeps in-frame clones, though not all of them. Altogether under 350,000 clones are present, 58% being singletons, with the ten largest covering approximately 1.8%. This sample comprised CD4+ T cells sorted from blood, obtained at week 24, from a patient treated with tofacitinib. Receptors originate from a human donor with alopecia areata.

Only a few counts were recorded for this clone. J is TRBJ2-1 and V is TRBV4-1; 8 bases match TRBD1. Germline CDR1 and CDR2: MGHRA and YSYEKL. The CDR3 loop spans 14 amino acids. V was clipped by 5 bases and J by 7 bases; unmatched bases: 7. Here the CDR3 DNA reads TGCGCCAGCAGCGACCGGACAGGGAAGAATGAGCAGTTCTTC. Amino acid sequence: CASSDRTGKNEQFF.

The chain has TRBV6-5 and TRBJ1-6, with D tentatively TRBD1 (6 bases). The CDR3 consists of 15 residues. V lost 5 bases, J lost 2 bases, and 10 bases lay in between. Germline CDR1 reads MNHEY; CDR2 reads SVGAGI. The CDR3 sequence is CASSPTGPYNSPLHF. As DNA, the CDR3 is TGTGCCAGCAGTCCGACAGGTCCCTATAATTCACCCCTCCACTTT.

V usage is TRBV2 and J usage is TRBJ1-6; D uncertain. The CDR3 covers 12 residues. CDR1 and CDR2 (germline): SNHLY, FYNNEI. Trimming took off 4 bases at V and 6 bases at J, with 4 bases between the two ends. CDR3 in amino acids: CASSVLNSPLHF. The DNA of the CDR3 is TGTGCCAGCAGTGTTCTTAATTCACCCCTCCACTTT.

Concerning this clone: Other DNA sequences of this sample code for an identical CDR3. This sequence joins TRBV30 and TRBJ1-1; unclear D gene. The CDR3 is 13 residues long. Deletions cut 0 bases from V and 0 bases from J, with 5 bases between. Germline lookup yields CDR1 GTSNPN and CDR2 SVGIG (reference sequence). The CDR3 loop reads CAWSVRLNTEAFF. The CDR3 coding sequence is TGTGCCTGGAGTGTACGTCTGAACACTGAAGCTTTCTTT.

Turning to this clone: The sample holds other DNA sequences that translate to the same CDR3. The genes are TRBV29-1 and TRBJ1-1, with TRBD1 matching over 9 bases. Trimming at V came to 6 bases and at J to 1 base, leaving 3 bases not matched to a gene. The length of the CDR3 is 13 residues. The germline V gene has CDR1 SQVTM and CDR2 ANQGSEA. The CDR3 nucleotides are TGCAGCGTAGACAGGGGGGGGAACACTGAAGCTTTCTTT. Its protein is CSVDRGGNTEAFF.

The chain carries TRBV30 and TRBJ1-1; maybe TRBD1 (5 bases). This CDR3 comprises 11 residues. V lost 3 bases and J lost 8, with 10 bases in between. Germline-derived CDR1 and CDR2 are GTSNPN and SVGIG (reference sequence). CDR3 DNA: TGTGCCTGGAGCATTGGGACGGAAGCTTTCTTT. Translated, it gives CAWSIGTEAFF.

In the case of this clone: At the DNA level, this CDR3 is encoded by other sequences in the same sample as well. V gene TRBV30 combines with J gene TRBJ2-6; D could derive from TRBD1 or TRBD2 (5 bases each). CDR3 length equals 15 residues. The V end lost 0 bases, the J end lost 2 bases, and 8 bases lay between the germline ends. Per the germline V gene, CDR1 is GTSNPN and CDR2 is SVGIG (reference sequence). The CDR3, as DNA: TGTGCCTGGAGTGTGAGGGGAGCTGGGGCCAACGTCCTGACTTTC. This encodes CAWSVRGAGANVLTF.

This clone was picked up a small number of times. The same CDR3 arises from other DNA sequences in this sample as well. CDR3 residues: CAWSRDRYEQYF. As DNA, the CDR3 is TGTGCCTGGAGCAGGGACCGGTACGAGCAGTACTTC. The rearrangement joins TRBV30 to TRBJ2-7; D might be TRBD1 or TRBD2, each matching 5 bases. The germline V gene has CDR1 GTSNPN and CDR2 SVGIG (reference sequence). The CDR3 sequence is 12 residues long. Trimming took off 3 bases at V and 4 bases at J, with 10 bases between the two ends.

A few counts support this clone. This rearrangement joins TRBV29-1 to TRBJ1-3; D remains unclear. CDR1 is SQVTM, CDR2 ANQGSEA, per germline. The CDR3 spans 11 residues. V was shortened by 2 bases and J by 11 bases, with 10 bases between the two germline ends. The CDR3 DNA reads as TGCAGCGTTGAATATCGGGATGCCATATATTTT. It yields the protein CSVEYRDAIYF.

The rearrangement uses TRBV30 and TRBJ2-1, with D perhaps matching TRBD1 or TRBD2 (5 bases each). The CDR3 consists of 14 residues. V lost 1 base, J lost 10 bases, and 17 bases lay in between. Per germline, CDR1 GTSNPN and CDR2 SVGIG (reference sequence). This CDR3 reads CAWSDAGAEREQFF. CDR3 sequence (DNA): TGTGCCTGGAGTGACGCCGGGGCAGAACGGGAGCAGTTCTTC. Together with reference TRBV30 and TRBJ2-1, the CDR3 gives the full variable domain: SQTIHQWPATLVQPVGSPLSLECTVEGTSNPNLYWYRQAAGRGLQLLFYSVGIGQISSEVPQNLSASRPQDRQFILSSKKLLLSDSGFYLCAWSDAGAEREQFFGPGTRLTVL.

The chain combines TRBV5-1 with TRBJ2-3; maybe TRBD1 (5 bases). V dropped 5 bases and J dropped 0 bases, with 10 bases sitting between them. The V gene's germline CDR1 is SGHRS and CDR2 YFSETQ. This CDR3 comprises 14 residues. The CDR3 bases are TGCGCCAGCAGGCTGGGGCCTAGCACAGATACGCAGTATTTT. It translates to CASRLGPSTDTQYF. Using reference TRBV5-1 and TRBJ2-3 for the parts outside the CDR3, the full variable domain is KAGVTQTPRYLIKTRGQQVTLSCSPISGHRSVSWYQQTPGQGLQFLFEYFSETQRNKGNFPGRFSGRQFSNSRSEMNVSTLELGDSALYLCASRLGPSTDTQYFGPGTRLTVL.